The subject of this entry is one T cell receptor (beta chain). The data are from a study of low-dose radiotherapy and immunotherapy resistance in tumors. Study at large: Intravenous nivolumab 240 mg every two weeks plus ipilimumab 1 mg/kg every six weeks was given to patients.

The germline V gene encodes CDR1 SNHLY and CDR2 FYNNEI. The CDR3 sequence is 13 residues long. The V gene lost 5 bases and the J gene lost 1 base, with 9 bases spanning the gap. The time point denotes: before trial treatment. Both TCRalpha and TCRbeta chains were reverse transcribed with V-gene-specific primers. TCR amplification used roughly 18 PCR cycles, a constant-region primer and a V-primer adapter. Via MiXCR, TCRdb re-called the reads, giving one row per CDR3 protein. The data show roughly 54,000 distinct CDR3 sequences, 20% to 25% seen once. The chain employs TRBV2 and TRBJ2-7; D is unresolved. This specimen consisted of PBMCs, obtained before treatment. This TCR was recovered from a male donor with prostate cancer. DNA for the CDR3: TGTGCCAGCAGTAATTTGGAGTCCTACGAGCAGTACTTC. Translation: CASSNLESYEQYF.